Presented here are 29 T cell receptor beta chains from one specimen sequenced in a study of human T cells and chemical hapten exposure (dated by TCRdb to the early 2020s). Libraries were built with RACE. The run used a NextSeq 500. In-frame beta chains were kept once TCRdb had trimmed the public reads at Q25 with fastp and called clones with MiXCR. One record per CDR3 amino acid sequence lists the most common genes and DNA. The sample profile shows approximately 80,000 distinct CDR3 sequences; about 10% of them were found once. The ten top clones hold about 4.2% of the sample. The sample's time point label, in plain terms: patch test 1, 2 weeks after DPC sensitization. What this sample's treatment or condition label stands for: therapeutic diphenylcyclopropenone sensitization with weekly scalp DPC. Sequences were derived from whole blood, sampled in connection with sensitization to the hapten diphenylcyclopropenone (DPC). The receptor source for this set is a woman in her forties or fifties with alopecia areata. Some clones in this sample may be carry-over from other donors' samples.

CDR3 in DNA: TGTGCCAGCCTTGGGGGAACTAATGAAAAACTGTTTTTT. Residues: CASLGGTNEKLFF. The chain couples TRBV2 to TRBJ1-4; possibly TRBD1 for D (5 bases). The CDR3 is made up of 13 amino acids. The germline V gene encodes CDR1 SNHLY and CDR2 FYNNEI. V was cut by 8 bases and J by 1 base, with 8 bases left in between.

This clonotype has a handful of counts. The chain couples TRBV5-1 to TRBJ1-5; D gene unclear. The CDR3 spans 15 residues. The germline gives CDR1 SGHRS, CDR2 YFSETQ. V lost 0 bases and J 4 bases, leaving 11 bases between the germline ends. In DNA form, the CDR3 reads TGCGCCAGCAGCTTGGATTGGCCGACGAATCAGCCCCAGCATTTT. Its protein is CASSLDWPTNQPQHF.

CDR3 sequence (DNA): TGTGCCAGCTCACCACCAGACAGGGGGTCCCCTGAAGCTTTCTTT. Translation: CASSPPDRGSPEAFF. This chain links TRBV18 with TRBJ1-1; 9 nucleotides match TRBD1. Losses at the gene ends were 0 bases for V and 6 bases for J; bases not matched to a gene: 5. The germline CDR1 and CDR2 sequences are KGHSH and LQKENI. This CDR3 contains 15 residues.

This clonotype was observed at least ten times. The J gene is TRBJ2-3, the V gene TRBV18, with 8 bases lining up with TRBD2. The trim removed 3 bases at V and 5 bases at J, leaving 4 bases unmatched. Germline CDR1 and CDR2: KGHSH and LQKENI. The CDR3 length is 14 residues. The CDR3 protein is CASSPQRGKDTQYF. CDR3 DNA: TGTGCCAGCTCACCGCAGCGGGGGAAAGATACGCAGTATTTT. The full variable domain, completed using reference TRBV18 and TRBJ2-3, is NAGVMQNPRHLVRRRGQEARLRCSPMKGHSHVYWYRQLPEEGLKFMVYLQKENIIDESGMPKERFSAEFPKEGPSILRIQQVVRGDSAAYFCASSPQRGKDTQYFGPGTRLTVL.

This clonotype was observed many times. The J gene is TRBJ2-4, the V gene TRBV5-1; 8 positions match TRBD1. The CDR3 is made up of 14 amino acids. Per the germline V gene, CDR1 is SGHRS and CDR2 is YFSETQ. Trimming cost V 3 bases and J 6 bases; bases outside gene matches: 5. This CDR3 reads CASSSGQVPNIQYF. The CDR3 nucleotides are TGCGCCAGCAGCTCGGGACAGGTTCCAAACATTCAGTACTTC.

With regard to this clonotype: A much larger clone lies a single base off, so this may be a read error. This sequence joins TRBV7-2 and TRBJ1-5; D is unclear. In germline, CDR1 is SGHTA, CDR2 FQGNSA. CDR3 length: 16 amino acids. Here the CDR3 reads CASSPANGFSNRPQHF. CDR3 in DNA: TGTGCCAGCAGCCCAGCGAATGGGTTCAGCAATCGGCCCCAGCATTTT. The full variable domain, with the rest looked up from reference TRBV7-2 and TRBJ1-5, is GAGVSQSPSNKVTEKGKDVELRCDPISGHTALYWYRQSLGQGLEFLIYFQGNSAPDKSGLPSDRFSAERTGGSVSTLTIQRTQQEDSAVYLCASSPANGFSNRPQHFGDGTRLSIL.

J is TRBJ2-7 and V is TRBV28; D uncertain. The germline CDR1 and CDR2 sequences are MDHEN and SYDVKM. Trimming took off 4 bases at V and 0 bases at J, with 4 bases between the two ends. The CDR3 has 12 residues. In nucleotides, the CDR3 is TGTGCCAGCAGTTCCACCTCCTACGAGCAGTACTTC. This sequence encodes CASSSTSYEQYF.

DNA for the CDR3: TGTGCCAGCAGTTACAGCGGGGAGCTGTTTTTT. This gives the protein CASSYSGELFF. The chain uses TRBV5-6 and TRBJ2-2; no clear D. The V gene lost 5 bases and the J gene lost 7 bases, with 6 bases spanning the gap. The V gene's germline CDR1 is SGHDT and CDR2 YYEEEE. This CDR3 region has 11 residues.

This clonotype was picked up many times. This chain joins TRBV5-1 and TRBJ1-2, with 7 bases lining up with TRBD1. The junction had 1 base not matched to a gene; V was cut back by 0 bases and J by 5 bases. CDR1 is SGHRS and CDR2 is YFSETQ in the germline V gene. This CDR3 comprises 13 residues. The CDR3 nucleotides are TGCGCCAGCAGCTTGGAGGGGGCATATGGCTACACCTTC. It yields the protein CASSLEGAYGYTF.

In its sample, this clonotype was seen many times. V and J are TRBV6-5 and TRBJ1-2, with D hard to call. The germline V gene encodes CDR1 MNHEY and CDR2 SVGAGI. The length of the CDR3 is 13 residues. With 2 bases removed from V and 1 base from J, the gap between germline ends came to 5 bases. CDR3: CASSYEVNYGYTF. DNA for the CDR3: TGTGCCAGCAGTTACGAGGTTAACTATGGCTACACCTTC.

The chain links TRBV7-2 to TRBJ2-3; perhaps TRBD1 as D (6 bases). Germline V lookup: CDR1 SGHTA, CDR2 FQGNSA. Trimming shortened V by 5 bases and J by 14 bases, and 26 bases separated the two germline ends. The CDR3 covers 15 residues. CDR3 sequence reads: CASSDLPWGTGRRYF. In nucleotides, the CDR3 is TGTGCCAGCAGCGACTTGCCCTGGGGAACAGGGCGACGGTATTTT.

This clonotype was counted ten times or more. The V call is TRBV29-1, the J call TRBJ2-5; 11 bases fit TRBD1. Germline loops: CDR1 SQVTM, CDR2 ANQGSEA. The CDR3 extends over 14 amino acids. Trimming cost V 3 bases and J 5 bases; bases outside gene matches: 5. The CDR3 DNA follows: TGCAGCGTTGAGGGGACAGGGGGTTACGAGACCCAGTACTTC. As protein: CSVEGTGGYETQYF.

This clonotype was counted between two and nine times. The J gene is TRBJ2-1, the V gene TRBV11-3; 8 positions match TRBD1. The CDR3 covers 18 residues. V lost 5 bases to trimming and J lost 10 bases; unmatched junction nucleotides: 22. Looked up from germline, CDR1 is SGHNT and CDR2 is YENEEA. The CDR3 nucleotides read TGTGCCAGCAGCCTACTTTCACCCCTCCAAACAGGGGGTGGCGAGCAGTTCTTC. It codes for CASSLLSPLQTGGGEQFF.

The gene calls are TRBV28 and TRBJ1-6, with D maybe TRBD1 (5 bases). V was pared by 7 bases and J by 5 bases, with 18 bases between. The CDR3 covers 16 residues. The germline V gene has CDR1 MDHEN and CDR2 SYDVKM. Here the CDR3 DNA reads TGTGCCAGCACCAGTGCTGGGGGGGGTAATAATTCACCCCTCCACTTT. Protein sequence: CASTSAGGGNNSPLHF.

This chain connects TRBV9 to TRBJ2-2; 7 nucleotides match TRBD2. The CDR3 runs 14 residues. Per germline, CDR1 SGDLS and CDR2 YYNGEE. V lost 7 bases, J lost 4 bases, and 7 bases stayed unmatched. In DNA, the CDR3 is TGTGCCAGCCGTGGGCTAGCGGTCACCGGGGAGCTGTTTTTT. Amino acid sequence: CASRGLAVTGELFF.

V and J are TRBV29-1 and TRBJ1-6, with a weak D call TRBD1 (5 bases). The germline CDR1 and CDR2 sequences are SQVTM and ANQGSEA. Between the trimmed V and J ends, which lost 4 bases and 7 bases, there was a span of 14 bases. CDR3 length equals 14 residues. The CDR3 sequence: CSVGRQGANSPLHF. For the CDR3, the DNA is TGCAGCGTTGGGCGGCAGGGTGCGAATTCACCCCTCCACTTT.

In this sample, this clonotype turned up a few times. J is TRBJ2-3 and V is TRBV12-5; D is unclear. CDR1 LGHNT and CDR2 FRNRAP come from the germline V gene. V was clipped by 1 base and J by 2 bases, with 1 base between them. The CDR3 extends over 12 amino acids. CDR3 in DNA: TGTGCTAGTGGTTTGGACACAGATACGCAGTATTTT. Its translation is CASGLDTDTQYF.

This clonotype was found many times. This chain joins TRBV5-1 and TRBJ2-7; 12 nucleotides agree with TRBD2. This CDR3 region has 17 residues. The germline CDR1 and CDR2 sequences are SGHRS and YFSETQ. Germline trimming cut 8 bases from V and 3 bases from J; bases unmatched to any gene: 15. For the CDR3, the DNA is TGCGCCAGACCCCGGGGACTAGCGGGCCCCTCGGGCTACGAGCAGTACTTC. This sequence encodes CARPRGLAGPSGYEQYF. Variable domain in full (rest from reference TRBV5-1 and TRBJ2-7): KAGVTQTPRYLIKTRGQQVTLSCSPISGHRSVSWYQQTPGQGLQFLFEYFSETQRNKGNFPGRFSGRQFSNSRSEMNVSTLELGDSALYLCARPRGLAGPSGYEQYFGPGTRLTVT.

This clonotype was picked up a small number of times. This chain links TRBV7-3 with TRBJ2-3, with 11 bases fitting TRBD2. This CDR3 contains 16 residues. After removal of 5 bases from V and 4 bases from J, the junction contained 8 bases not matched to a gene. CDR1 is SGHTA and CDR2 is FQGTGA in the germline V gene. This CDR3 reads CASSTRLAGRSDTQYF. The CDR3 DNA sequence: TGTGCCAGCAGCACCCGACTAGCGGGGAGGTCAGATACGCAGTATTTT.

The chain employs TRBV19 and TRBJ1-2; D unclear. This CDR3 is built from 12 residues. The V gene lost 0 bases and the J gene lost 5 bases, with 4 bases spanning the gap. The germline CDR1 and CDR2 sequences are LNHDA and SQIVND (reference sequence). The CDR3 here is CASSIDRYGYTF. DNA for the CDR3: TGTGCCAGTAGTATAGATCGGTATGGCTACACCTTC.

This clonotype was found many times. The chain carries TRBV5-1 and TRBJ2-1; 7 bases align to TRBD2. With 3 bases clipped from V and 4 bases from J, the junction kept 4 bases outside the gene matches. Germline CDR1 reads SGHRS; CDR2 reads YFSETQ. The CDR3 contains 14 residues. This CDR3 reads CASSYLAEYNEQFF. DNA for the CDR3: TGCGCCAGCAGCTATCTAGCGGAGTACAATGAGCAGTTCTTC.

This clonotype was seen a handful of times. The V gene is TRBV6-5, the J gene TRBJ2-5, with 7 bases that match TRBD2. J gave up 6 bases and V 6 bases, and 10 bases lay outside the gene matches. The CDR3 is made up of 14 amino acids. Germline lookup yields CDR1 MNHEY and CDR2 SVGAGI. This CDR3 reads CASSPSGIPQTQYF. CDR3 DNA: TGTGCCAGCAGCCCCAGCGGGATTCCCCAGACCCAGTACTTC.

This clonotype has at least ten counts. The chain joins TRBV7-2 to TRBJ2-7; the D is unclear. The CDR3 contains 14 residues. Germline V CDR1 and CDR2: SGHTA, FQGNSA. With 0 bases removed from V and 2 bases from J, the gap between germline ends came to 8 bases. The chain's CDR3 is CASSLAVGAYEQYF. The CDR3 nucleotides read TGTGCCAGCAGCTTAGCGGTCGGAGCCTACGAGCAGTACTTC.

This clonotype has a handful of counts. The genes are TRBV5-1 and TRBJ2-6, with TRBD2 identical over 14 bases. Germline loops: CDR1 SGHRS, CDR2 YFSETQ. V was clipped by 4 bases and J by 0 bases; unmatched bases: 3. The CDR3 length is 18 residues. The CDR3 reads CASSTGTSGSSGANVLTF. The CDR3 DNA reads TGCGCCAGCAGCACGGGGACTAGCGGGAGCTCTGGGGCCAACGTCCTGACTTTC.

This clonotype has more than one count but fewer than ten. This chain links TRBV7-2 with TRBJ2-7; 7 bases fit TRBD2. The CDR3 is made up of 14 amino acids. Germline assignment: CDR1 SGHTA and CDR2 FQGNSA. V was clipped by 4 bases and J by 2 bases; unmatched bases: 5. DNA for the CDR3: TGTGCCAGCAGCTCCTCTAGCGGACCCTACGAGCAGTACTTC. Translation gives CASSSSSGPYEQYF.

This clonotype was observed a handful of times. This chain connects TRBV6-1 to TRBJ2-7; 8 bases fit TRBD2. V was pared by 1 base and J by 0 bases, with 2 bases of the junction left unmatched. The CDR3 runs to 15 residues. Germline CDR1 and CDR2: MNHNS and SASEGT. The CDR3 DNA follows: TGTGCCAGCAGTGAAGAACTAGCGGCCTCCTACGAGCAGTACTTC. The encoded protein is CASSEELAASYEQYF.

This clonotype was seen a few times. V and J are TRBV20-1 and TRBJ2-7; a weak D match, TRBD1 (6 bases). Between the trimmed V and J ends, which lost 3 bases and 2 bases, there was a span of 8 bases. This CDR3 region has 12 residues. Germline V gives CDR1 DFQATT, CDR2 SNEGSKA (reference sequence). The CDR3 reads CSASGQTYEQYF. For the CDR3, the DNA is TGCAGTGCTAGCGGACAGACCTACGAGCAGTACTTC.

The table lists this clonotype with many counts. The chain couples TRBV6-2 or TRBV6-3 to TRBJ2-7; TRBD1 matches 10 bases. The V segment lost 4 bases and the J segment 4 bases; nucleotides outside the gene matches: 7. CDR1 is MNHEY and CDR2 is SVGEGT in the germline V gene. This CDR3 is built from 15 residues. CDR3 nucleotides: TGTGCCAGCAGTTCCAGAGGGACAGGGGCTTACGAGCAGTACTTC. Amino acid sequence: CASSSRGTGAYEQYF.

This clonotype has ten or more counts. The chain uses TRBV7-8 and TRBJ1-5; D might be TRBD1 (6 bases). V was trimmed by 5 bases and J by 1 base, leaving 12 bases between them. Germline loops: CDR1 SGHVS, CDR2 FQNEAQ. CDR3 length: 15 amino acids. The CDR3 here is CASSNRGESNQPQHF. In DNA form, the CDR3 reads TGTGCCAGCAGCAATAGGGGGGAAAGCAATCAGCCCCAGCATTTT. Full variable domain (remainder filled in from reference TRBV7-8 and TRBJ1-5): GAGVSQSPRYKVAKRGQDVALRCDPISGHVSLFWYQQALGQGPEFLTYFQNEAQLDKSGLPSDRFFAERPEGSVSTLKIQRTQQEDSAVYLCASSNRGESNQPQHFGDGTRLSIL.